The rows below give T cell receptor beta chains drawn from one sample of a study of metastatic and nonmetastatic thyroid tumors. From the PCR reads, TCRdb re-called clones with MiXCR. Of tens of thousands of clones listed, 15% to 20% were seen once; the top ten hold about 6.8%. The sample comprised blood. Source of these receptors: a male donor with papillary thyroid cancer or a benign thyroid nodule (not recorded which). Some clones in this sample may be carry-over from other donors' samples. Both conserved end residues are part of each CDR3. Each record gives: D gene, J gene, clone size, V gene, CDR3 DNA, CDR3 protein. D genes are given only for firm matches. Some rows have no size entry. The others give once, few or many, or a class for an expanded clone.

d_call: .
j_call: TRBJ1-6
clone_size: .
v_call: TRBV7-9
cdr3_nt: TGTGAAAGCCACCGGGCGGTTCTTTCACCCCTCCACTTT
cdr3_aa: CESHRAVLSPLHF

d_call: .
j_call: TRBJ2-5
clone_size: many
v_call: TRBV9
cdr3_nt: TGTGCCAGCAGCTCAACAGCACAAGAGACCCAGTACTTC
cdr3_aa: CASSSTAQETQYF

d_call: TRBD2
j_call: TRBJ2-7
clone_size: few
v_call: TRBV6-2/TRBV6-3
cdr3_nt: TGTGCCAGCAGTTACTCGGGGACTAGCGGCGAGCAGTACTTC
cdr3_aa: CASSYSGTSGEQYF

d_call: .
j_call: TRBJ2-7
clone_size: few
v_call: TRBV5-1
cdr3_nt: TGCGCCAGCAGCCTCCCCTCCTACGAGCAGTACTTC
cdr3_aa: CASSLPSYEQYF

d_call: .
j_call: TRBJ2-1
clone_size: many
v_call: TRBV6-5
cdr3_nt: TGTGCCAGCAGTTACCCCCTAGGGGAGCAGTTCTTC
cdr3_aa: CASSYPLGEQFF

d_call: TRBD2
j_call: TRBJ2-7
clone_size: few
v_call: TRBV2
cdr3_nt: TGTGCCAGCAGTGAAGGACTAGCGGGAGGGGGCTACGAGCAGTACTTC
cdr3_aa: CASSEGLAGGGYEQYF

d_call: TRBD2
j_call: TRBJ2-7
clone_size: medium-sized
v_call: TRBV2
cdr3_nt: TGTGCCAGCAGTGAAACACTAGCGGTGAGCTACGAGCAGTACTTC
cdr3_aa: CASSETLAVSYEQYF

d_call: .
j_call: TRBJ1-5
clone_size: few
v_call: TRBV28
cdr3_nt: TGTGCCAGCAGTCTGGGCGGGGACAATCAGCCCCAGCATTTT
cdr3_aa: CASSLGGDNQPQHF

d_call: TRBD2
j_call: TRBJ2-5
clone_size: many
v_call: TRBV6-1
cdr3_nt: TGTGCCAGCAGTTATTTGGCGGGGGGGCTAGAGACCCAGTACTTC
cdr3_aa: CASSYLAGGLETQYF

d_call: .
j_call: TRBJ2-3
clone_size: medium-sized
v_call: TRBV20-1
cdr3_nt: TGCAGTGCTAGAGATCAGAGGGGGGATATCACAGATACGCAGTATTTT
cdr3_aa: CSARDQRGDITDTQYF

d_call: .
j_call: TRBJ2-7
clone_size: medium-sized
v_call: TRBV2
cdr3_nt: TGTGCCAGCAGTCAACGATTCGAAGGTTGGATTAGAGAACTAGTATCTCGGGAGCAGTACTTC
cdr3_aa: CASSQRFEGWIRELVSREQYF

d_call: .
j_call: TRBJ2-7
clone_size: many
v_call: TRBV7-8
cdr3_nt: TGTGCCAGCAGCTCCCGATTTGGGGGATACTCCTACGAGCAGTACTTC
cdr3_aa: CASSSRFGGYSYEQYF

d_call: .
j_call: TRBJ1-3
clone_size: many
v_call: TRBV6-1
cdr3_nt: TGTGCCAGCAGTGAAGGGGACGGAGGAAACACCATATATTTT
cdr3_aa: CASSEGDGGNTIYF

d_call: TRBD2
j_call: TRBJ2-7
clone_size: .
v_call: TRBV3-1
cdr3_nt: TGTGCCAGCAGCCAAGCCAGCGGGAGGCGGGAGCAGTACTTC
cdr3_aa: CASSQASGRREQYF

d_call: .
j_call: TRBJ1-2
clone_size: .
v_call: TRBV12-3/TRBV12-4
cdr3_nt: TGTGCCAGCAGTCCCCGACAGGCATCCAACTATGTTGGCTACACCTTC
cdr3_aa: CASSPRQASNYVGYTF

d_call: .
j_call: TRBJ2-7
clone_size: .
v_call: TRBV20-1
cdr3_nt: TGCAGTGCTCCAGTCCAGGGGGGAGCGTCCTACGAGCAGTACTTC
cdr3_aa: CSAPVQGGASYEQYF

d_call: TRBD2
j_call: TRBJ2-3
clone_size: many
v_call: TRBV16
cdr3_nt: TGTGCCAGCAGTACCGGGACTAGCGAGTTATATACGCAGTATTTT
cdr3_aa: CASSTGTSELYTQYF

d_call: .
j_call: TRBJ2-7
clone_size: once
v_call: TRBV10-3
cdr3_nt: TGTGCCATCAGTGATCGAGGGGAAAGATTGGGGGGAACCTCCTACGAGCAGTACTTC
cdr3_aa: CAISDRGERLGGTSYEQYF

d_call: .
j_call: TRBJ1-2
clone_size: many
v_call: TRBV30
cdr3_nt: TGTGCCTGGAGTCCTGGGACATACGGCTACACCTTC
cdr3_aa: CAWSPGTYGYTF

d_call: .
j_call: TRBJ1-5
clone_size: many
v_call: TRBV7-8
cdr3_nt: TGTGCCAGCAGCCCGAATCCCAGGGTTAGCAATCAGCCCCAGCATTTT
cdr3_aa: CASSPNPRVSNQPQHF

d_call: .
j_call: TRBJ2-7
clone_size: medium-sized
v_call: TRBV6-5
cdr3_nt: TGTGCCAGCAGTTACTACGAGCAGTACTTC
cdr3_aa: CASSYYEQYF

d_call: TRBD1
j_call: TRBJ2-7
clone_size: .
v_call: TRBV19
cdr3_nt: TGTGCCAGTAGTATTGGATGGACAGGGGGCACCTACGAGCAGTACTTC
cdr3_aa: CASSIGWTGGTYEQYF

d_call: .
j_call: TRBJ2-7
clone_size: .
v_call: TRBV18
cdr3_nt: TGTGCCAGCTCACCGGGATACGAGCAGTACTTC
cdr3_aa: CASSPGYEQYF

d_call: .
j_call: TRBJ2-1
clone_size: many
v_call: TRBV20-1
cdr3_nt: TGCAGTGCCGACCGACTGCCAAATGAGCAGTTCTTC
cdr3_aa: CSADRLPNEQFF

d_call: .
j_call: TRBJ2-3
clone_size: many
v_call: TRBV5-1
cdr3_nt: TGCGCCAGCGAACCGTTGATCGGGAGTGTGCAGTATTTT
cdr3_aa: CASEPLIGSVQYF

d_call: .
j_call: TRBJ2-1
clone_size: .
v_call: TRBV6-2/TRBV6-3
cdr3_nt: TGTGCCACCAGTTACTCGACGGTTGGGTCCTACAATGATCAGTTCTTC
cdr3_aa: CATSYSTVGSYNDQFF

d_call: TRBD2
j_call: TRBJ2-1
clone_size: many
v_call: TRBV20-1
cdr3_nt: TGCAGTGCTAGAGATTCGGCTAGCGGGAGTTTGAATGAGCAGTTCTTC
cdr3_aa: CSARDSASGSLNEQFF

d_call: .
j_call: TRBJ2-6
clone_size: .
v_call: TRBV3-1
cdr3_nt: TGTGCCAGCAGCCGCCCAGACGGTTCTGGGGCCAACGTCCTGACTTTC
cdr3_aa: CASSRPDGSGANVLTF

d_call: .
j_call: TRBJ2-7
clone_size: .
v_call: TRBV19
cdr3_nt: TGTGCCAGTAGTATAGGAGGACCCCGGGTGGAGCAGTACTTC
cdr3_aa: CASSIGGPRVEQYF

d_call: TRBD2
j_call: TRBJ2-1
clone_size: many
v_call: TRBV6-2/TRBV6-3
cdr3_nt: TGTGCCAGCAGCTCTCTAGCGGGAGTATATAATGAGCAGTTCTTC
cdr3_aa: CASSSLAGVYNEQFF

d_call: .
j_call: TRBJ1-1
clone_size: .
v_call: TRBV6-1
cdr3_nt: TGTGCCAGCAGGATTACAGGGATGTCTGAAGCTTTCTTT
cdr3_aa: CASRITGMSEAFF

d_call: TRBD1
j_call: TRBJ2-2
clone_size: .
v_call: TRBV6-2/TRBV6-3
cdr3_nt: TGTGCCAGCAGTTACTTTGACAGGGGGCGCTGGACCGGGGAGCTGTTTTTT
cdr3_aa: CASSYFDRGRWTGELFF

d_call: .
j_call: TRBJ1-1
clone_size: few
v_call: TRBV6-1
cdr3_nt: TGTGCCAGCAGTGTCTACACAGGGAACACTGAAGCTTTCTTT
cdr3_aa: CASSVYTGNTEAFF

d_call: TRBD1
j_call: TRBJ2-2
clone_size: many
v_call: TRBV24-1
cdr3_nt: TGTGCCACCAGTGACCCGGGACAGGGGGCGAACACCGGGGAGCTGTTTTTT
cdr3_aa: CATSDPGQGANTGELFF

d_call: .
j_call: TRBJ1-2
clone_size: many
v_call: TRBV7-9
cdr3_nt: TGTGCCAGCAGCGAGGGGACGGGGAGCTACACCTTC
cdr3_aa: CASSEGTGSYTF

d_call: .
j_call: TRBJ2-2
clone_size: few
v_call: TRBV6-1
cdr3_nt: TGTGCCAGCGACGGGGCAGCCGCACTCCTCACCGGGGAGCTGTTTTTT
cdr3_aa: CASDGAAALLTGELFF

d_call: .
j_call: TRBJ2-2
clone_size: many
v_call: TRBV5-1
cdr3_nt: TGCGCCAGCAGCCTGACCGCCTCGAACACCGGGGAGCTGTTTTTT
cdr3_aa: CASSLTASNTGELFF

d_call: .
j_call: TRBJ1-2
clone_size: .
v_call: TRBV20-1
cdr3_nt: TGCAGTGCTAGAGGACAGGCTGGTCATGGCTACACCTTC
cdr3_aa: CSARGQAGHGYTF

d_call: .
j_call: TRBJ2-7
clone_size: many
v_call: TRBV5-4
cdr3_nt: TGTGCCAGCAGCACCCCAGGACCGGACGAGCAGTACTTC
cdr3_aa: CASSTPGPDEQYF

d_call: .
j_call: TRBJ2-7
clone_size: medium-sized
v_call: TRBV7-2
cdr3_nt: TGTGCCAGCAGCGCCTCCTACGAGCAGTACTTC
cdr3_aa: CASSASYEQYF

d_call: .
j_call: TRBJ1-2
clone_size: few
v_call: TRBV6-2/TRBV6-3
cdr3_nt: TGTGCCAGCAGTTACTCGGCAGGGTTCCACTATTGCTACACCTTC
cdr3_aa: CASSYSAGFHYCYTF

d_call: TRBD2
j_call: TRBJ2-1
clone_size: many
v_call: TRBV6-4
cdr3_nt: TGTGCCAGCAGTGTTATAGCGGGAGGGCCCCACAATGAGCAGTTCTTC
cdr3_aa: CASSVIAGGPHNEQFF

d_call: .
j_call: TRBJ2-3
clone_size: .
v_call: TRBV5-6
cdr3_nt: TGTGCCAGCAAGAATTGGGGCACAGATACGCAGTATTTT
cdr3_aa: CASKNWGTDTQYF

d_call: .
j_call: TRBJ2-5
clone_size: many
v_call: TRBV5-1
cdr3_nt: TGCGCCAGCAGCTCGACTACTCCTTGGGGGGAGACCCAGTACTTC
cdr3_aa: CASSSTTPWGETQYF

d_call: .
j_call: TRBJ2-2
clone_size: many
v_call: TRBV11-2
cdr3_nt: TGTGCCAGCAGCTTTAATGGCAGGGAAGTTCCCGGGGAGCTGTTTTTT
cdr3_aa: CASSFNGREVPGELFF

d_call: TRBD2
j_call: TRBJ2-2
clone_size: many
v_call: TRBV4-2
cdr3_nt: TGTGCCAGCAGCAAAGGGTTCCAGGCGGCGGGGGGCACCGGGGAGCTGTTTTTT
cdr3_aa: CASSKGFQAAGGTGELFF

d_call: .
j_call: TRBJ2-3
clone_size: many
v_call: TRBV11-3
cdr3_nt: TGTGCCAGCAGCTTGATCGATGGGGATACGCAGTATTTT
cdr3_aa: CASSLIDGDTQYF

d_call: TRBD2
j_call: TRBJ2-3
clone_size: .
v_call: TRBV10-1
cdr3_nt: TGCGCCAGCAGTGCTAACCGACTAGCGGGGGGGCGTCAGTATTTT
cdr3_aa: CASSANRLAGGRQYF

d_call: .
j_call: TRBJ2-1
clone_size: many
v_call: TRBV5-1
cdr3_nt: TGCGCCAGCAGCTTGGCCCCCTCCAATGAGCAGTTCTTC
cdr3_aa: CASSLAPSNEQFF